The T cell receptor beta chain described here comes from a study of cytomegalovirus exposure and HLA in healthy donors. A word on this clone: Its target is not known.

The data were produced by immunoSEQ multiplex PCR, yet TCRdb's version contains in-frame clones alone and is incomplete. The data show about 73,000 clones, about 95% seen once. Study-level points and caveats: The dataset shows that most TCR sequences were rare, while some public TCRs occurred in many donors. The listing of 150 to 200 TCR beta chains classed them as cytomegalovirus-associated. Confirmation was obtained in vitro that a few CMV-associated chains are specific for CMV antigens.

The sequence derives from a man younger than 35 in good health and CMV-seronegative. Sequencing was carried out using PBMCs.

CDR3 sequence (DNA): TGTGCCAGCAGGCGCCGGACAGGGGAAGATCAGCCCCAGCATTTT. Translated: CASRRRTGEDQPQHF. J is TRBJ1-5 and V is TRBV6-8, with 9 nucleotides matching TRBD1. Germline V CDR1 and CDR2: MNHGY, SAAAGT. The length of the CDR3 is 15 residues. The ends lost 6 bases at V and 5 bases at J; junction bases unmatched: 8.